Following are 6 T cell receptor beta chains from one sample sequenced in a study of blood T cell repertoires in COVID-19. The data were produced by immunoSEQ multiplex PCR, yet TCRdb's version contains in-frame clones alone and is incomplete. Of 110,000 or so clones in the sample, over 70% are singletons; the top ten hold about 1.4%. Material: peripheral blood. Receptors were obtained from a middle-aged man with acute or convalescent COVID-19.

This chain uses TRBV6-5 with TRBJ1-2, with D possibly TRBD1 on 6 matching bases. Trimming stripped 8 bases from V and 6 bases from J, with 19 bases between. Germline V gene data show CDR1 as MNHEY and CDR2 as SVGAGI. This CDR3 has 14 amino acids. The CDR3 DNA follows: TGTGCCAGCGTCTTAACAGGGACAAGAGATGGCTACACCTTC. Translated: CASVLTGTRDGYTF.

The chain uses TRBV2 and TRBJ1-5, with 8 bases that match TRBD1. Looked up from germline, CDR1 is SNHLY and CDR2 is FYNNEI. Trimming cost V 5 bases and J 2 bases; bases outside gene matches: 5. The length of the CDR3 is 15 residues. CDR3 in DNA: TGTGCCAGCAGTTCGACAGGGGAAGGCAATCAGCCCCAGCATTTT. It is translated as CASSSTGEGNQPQHF.

The CDR3 bases are TGTGCCAGCAGTGAAGACGGGGGAGGGTATGGCTACACCTTC. It codes for CASSEDGGGYGYTF. This chain connects TRBV6-4 to TRBJ1-2; TRBD1 might be the D (5 bases). From germline, CDR1 is MRHNA and CDR2 SNTAGT. This CDR3 region has 14 residues. V was cut by 3 bases and J by 5 bases, with 13 bases left in between.

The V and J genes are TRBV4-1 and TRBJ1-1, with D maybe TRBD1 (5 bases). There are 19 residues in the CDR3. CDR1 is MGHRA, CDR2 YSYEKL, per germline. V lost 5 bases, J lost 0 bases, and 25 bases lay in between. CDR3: CASSDLAGKGIQVNTEAFF. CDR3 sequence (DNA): TGCGCCAGCAGCGACCTGGCCGGTAAGGGGATACAGGTGAACACTGAAGCTTTCTTT.

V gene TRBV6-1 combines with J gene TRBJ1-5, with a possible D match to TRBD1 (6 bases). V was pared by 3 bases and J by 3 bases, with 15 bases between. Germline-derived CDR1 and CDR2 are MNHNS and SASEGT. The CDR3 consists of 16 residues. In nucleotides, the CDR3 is TGTGCCAGCAGTGAGAGGGTAGGACAGTCCAATCAGCCCCAGCATTTT. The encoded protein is CASSERVGQSNQPQHF.

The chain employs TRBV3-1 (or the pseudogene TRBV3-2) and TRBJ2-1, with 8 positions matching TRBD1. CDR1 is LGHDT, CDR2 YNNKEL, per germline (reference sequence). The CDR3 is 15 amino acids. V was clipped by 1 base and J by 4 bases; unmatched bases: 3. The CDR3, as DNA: TGTGCCAGCAGCCAAGGCAGGGGGCCATACAATGAGCAGTTCTTC. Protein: CASSQGRGPYNEQFF.